The 13 T cell receptor beta chains listed next were all sequenced from one sample in a study of identical twins. MiXCR was run by TCRdb on the 5' RACE reads, yielding one entry per CDR3 protein. Among 200,000 to 250,000 distinct CDR3 sequences listed, approximately 7.1% were seen once. The sample was also reused in another study, on T cells expressing NK-cell markers.

The sequenced material came from CD8+ T cells sorted from blood. These receptors were collected from a young woman in good health.

This clonotype came up a few times. At one end the junction does not follow the germline gene, possibly because of a read error. The chain combines TRBV6-5 with TRBJ2-7; D assignment may be TRBD1 or TRBD2 (5 bases each). CDR1 and CDR2 (germline): MNHEY, SVGAGI. CDR3 size: 15 residues. The CDR3 bases are TGTGCCAGCAGCTACTCCGCGTGGGGACGCTACGAGCAGTACTTC. Its translation is CASSYSAWGRYEQYF.

The V call is TRBV27, the J call TRBJ2-1; D possibly corresponds to TRBD2 (5 bases). Trimming left V 5 bases short and J 7 bases short, with 15 bases between. This CDR3 contains 14 residues. CDR1 is MNHEY and CDR2 is SMNVEV in the germline V gene (reference sequence). CDR3 nucleotide sequence: TGTGCCAGCAGTACCCTGACTACCCCTAATGAGCAGTTCTTC. Encoded protein: CASSTLTTPNEQFF.

On this clonotype itself: A much larger clone is a single base away; this may be a read error. The CDR3 ends on some other residue instead of the conserved phenylalanine or tryptophan, so this is likely a read error. The chain uses TRBV27 and TRBJ2-7, with D perhaps TRBD2 (5 bases). The CDR3 is made up of 16 amino acids. From germline, CDR1 is MNHEY and CDR2 SMNVEV (reference sequence). V was cut by 0 bases and J by 7 bases, with 19 bases left in between. CDR3 loop: CASSLSPGSGLTEQYI. CDR3 coding DNA: TGTGCCAGCAGTTTATCTCCCGGATCGGGGTTGACGGAGCAGTACATC.

At least ten counts were recorded for this clonotype. V gene TRBV5-1 combines with J gene TRBJ2-3; D remains unclear. CDR1 SGHRS and CDR2 YFSETQ come from the germline V gene. This CDR3 has 15 amino acids. Trimming took off 5 bases at V and 5 bases at J, with 18 bases between the two ends. CDR3 nucleotide sequence: TGCGCCAGCAGACCGGGCTTCCGCGACGAAGATACGCAGTATTTT. Translating it yields CASRPGFRDEDTQYF.

There are a few counts of this clonotype. The DNA of the CDR3 is TGTGCCAGCAGTTTCGCAGGGTGGTACTCCTACAATGAGCAGTTCTTC. Translation: CASSFAGWYSYNEQFF. V and J are TRBV27 and TRBJ2-1; tentatively, D is TRBD1 (5 bases). The CDR3 has 16 amino acids. Germline-derived CDR1 and CDR2 are MNHEY and SMNVEV (reference sequence). Trimming removed 3 bases from V and 0 bases from J, with 12 bases in between.

This clonotype was seen repeatedly, ten times or more. This rearrangement joins TRBV9 to TRBJ1-3; no reliable D call. CDR3 size: 15 residues. Germline values: CDR1 SGDLS, CDR2 YYNGEE. V dropped 0 bases and J dropped 2 bases, with 9 bases sitting between them. The CDR3 DNA reads as TGTGCCAGCAGCGTAGAGGCAGACGCTGGAAACACCATATATTTT. As protein: CASSVEADAGNTIYF.

This clonotype was seen a few times. The V gene is TRBV15, the J gene TRBJ2-5, with a tentative D call TRBD1 (5 bases). From germline, CDR1 is LNHNV and CDR2 YYDKDF (reference sequence). V was clipped by 0 bases and J by 3 bases, with 20 bases between them. The CDR3 covers 18 residues. The CDR3 sequence is CATSRDLVDSTLEETQYF. The CDR3 DNA reads TGTGCCACCAGCAGAGATCTGGTCGACAGTACCTTAGAAGAGACCCAGTACTTC.

This clonotype was seen only a few times. The chain is built from TRBV6-1 and TRBJ2-1; TRBD2 aligns across 8 bases. The CDR3 length is 15 residues. The germline V gene encodes CDR1 MNHNS and CDR2 SASEGT. With V trimmed by 7 bases and J by 5 bases, 10 bases remained unmatched. The chain's CDR3 is CASTWRPGGDNEQFF. CDR3 bases: TGTGCCAGCACGTGGCGCCCCGGGGGGGACAATGAGCAGTTCTTC.

This clonotype has at least ten counts. The chain employs TRBV20-1 and TRBJ2-1, with D possibly matching TRBD2 (6 bases). Looked up from germline, CDR1 is DFQATT and CDR2 is SNEGSKA (reference sequence). V lost 6 bases to trimming and J lost 4 bases, with 19 bases between them. This CDR3 spans 15 amino acids. The CDR3 sequence is CSATLSGLDYNEQFF. The CDR3, as DNA: TGCAGTGCGACACTATCGGGACTGGATTACAATGAGCAGTTCTTC.

In this sample, this clonotype turned up a few times. The J gene is TRBJ2-3, the V gene TRBV27, with D uncertain. The CDR3 is made up of 14 amino acids. Trimming removed 3 bases from V and 4 bases from J, with 11 bases in between. CDR1 is MNHEY and CDR2 is SMNVEV in the germline V gene (reference sequence). CDR3 bases: TGTGCCAGCAGTTTCCTCGTCTCCCCAGATACGCAGTATTTT. Its translation is CASSFLVSPDTQYF.

The chain is built from TRBV25-1 and TRBJ2-2; TRBD2 agrees at 8 bases. The germline V gene has CDR1 MGHDK and CDR2 SYGVNS. Germline trimming cut 2 bases from V and 6 bases from J; bases unmatched to any gene: 5. The CDR3 totals 15 residues. CDR3 region: CASSELAGLSGELFF. The CDR3 DNA follows: TGTGCCAGCAGTGAACTAGCGGGCCTCTCCGGGGAGCTGTTTTTT.

The chain employs TRBV5-1 and TRBJ1-6; D remains unclear. The germline V and J ends were trimmed by 1 base and 7 bases, with 9 bases remaining between them. The germline gives CDR1 SGHRS, CDR2 YFSETQ. This CDR3 region has 14 residues. DNA for the CDR3: TGCGCCAGCAGCTTGACAGCGAGAAATTCACCCCTCCACTTT. It encodes CASSLTARNSPLHF. Combining the CDR3 with reference TRBV5-1 and TRBJ1-6 gives the whole variable domain KAGVTQTPRYLIKTRGQQVTLSCSPISGHRSVSWYQQTPGQGLQFLFEYFSETQRNKGNFPGRFSGRQFSNSRSEMNVSTLELGDSALYLCASSLTARNSPLHFGNGTRLTVT.

This rearrangement joins TRBV7-9 to TRBJ2-1, with D uncertain. This CDR3 spans 13 amino acids. CDR1 and CDR2 from the germline V gene are SEHNR and FQNEAQ (reference sequence). With 2 bases removed from V and 10 bases from J, the gap between germline ends came to 12 bases. The CDR3 DNA reads as TGTGCCAGCAGCTTAAGCGAGATCGGGGAGCAGTTCTTC. Its protein product is CASSLSEIGEQFF.